This T cell receptor beta chain came from a study of blood T cell repertoires in COVID-19. Only in-frame clones appear in the TCRdb table, and some are missing; sequencing was by immunoSEQ multiplex PCR. The data hold roughly 250,000 clones, with 85% to 90% observed a single time. The CDR3 has 14 residues. V gave up 4 bases and J gave up 7 bases; unmatched junction bases: 9. In germline, CDR1 is SGHNT, CDR2 YYREEE (reference sequence). This chain uses TRBV5-4 with TRBJ1-1; 8 nucleotides agree with TRBD1. This receptor was taken from a woman aged 45-59 years who had recovered from COVID-19. The source material was PBMCs or T cells enriched from blood (not recorded which). The DNA of the CDR3 is TGTGCCAGCAGCCCCCGGACAGGGCAAAGTGAAGCTTTCTTT. Its protein product is CASSPRTGQSEAFF.